The subject of this entry is one TCR beta chain. It has no known antigen specificity. Base-call qualities are not available, and no considerably larger clone is one nucleotide away. The data were taken from a study of control samples from healthy donors and cancer patients (dated by TCRdb to about 2020). From its cysteine to its phenylalanine, the CDR3 spans 19 amino acids. The CDR3 DNA has 57 bases and is translated from base 1. V is cut by 4 bases and J by 3 bases, and the space between the germline ends is 28 bases. Preparation of the library involved the immunoSEQ multiplex PCR assay. The clones in this table, taken by TCRdb from immuneACCESS, are in-frame only. Not every clone is retained; where verified, under half of the shortfall comes from an unresolved V gene, and the cause of the rest is unknown. The sample table holds around 130,000 clones, of which roughly 90% were seen once. Around 3% of the sample comes from the top ten.

The chain is encoded by TRBV23-1 joined to TRBJ2-7, with the identity of the D gene unclear. TRBV23-1 is an ORF, and what it does is uncertain. Sequencing input: blood. The TCR originated in a man aged 50-60 years in good health. The nucleotide sequence is TGCGCCAGCAGTCCGCTCAATCCGACGACAACCTTATCCGGCTACGAGCAGTACTTC. This gives the protein CASSPLNPTTTLSGYEQYF.